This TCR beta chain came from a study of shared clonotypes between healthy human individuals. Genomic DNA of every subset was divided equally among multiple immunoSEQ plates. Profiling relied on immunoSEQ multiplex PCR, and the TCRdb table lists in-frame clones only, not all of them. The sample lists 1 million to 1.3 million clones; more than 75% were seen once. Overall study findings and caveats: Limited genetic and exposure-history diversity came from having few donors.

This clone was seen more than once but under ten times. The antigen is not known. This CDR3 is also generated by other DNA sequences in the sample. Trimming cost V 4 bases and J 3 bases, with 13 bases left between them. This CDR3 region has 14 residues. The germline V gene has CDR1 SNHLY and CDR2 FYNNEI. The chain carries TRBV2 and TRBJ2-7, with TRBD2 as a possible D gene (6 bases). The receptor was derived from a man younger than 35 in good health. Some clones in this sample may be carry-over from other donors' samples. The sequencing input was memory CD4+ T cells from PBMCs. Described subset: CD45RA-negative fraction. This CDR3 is CASSVYGSLYEQYF. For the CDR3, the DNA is TGTGCCAGCAGTGTATACGGGAGCCTCTACGAGCAGTACTTC.